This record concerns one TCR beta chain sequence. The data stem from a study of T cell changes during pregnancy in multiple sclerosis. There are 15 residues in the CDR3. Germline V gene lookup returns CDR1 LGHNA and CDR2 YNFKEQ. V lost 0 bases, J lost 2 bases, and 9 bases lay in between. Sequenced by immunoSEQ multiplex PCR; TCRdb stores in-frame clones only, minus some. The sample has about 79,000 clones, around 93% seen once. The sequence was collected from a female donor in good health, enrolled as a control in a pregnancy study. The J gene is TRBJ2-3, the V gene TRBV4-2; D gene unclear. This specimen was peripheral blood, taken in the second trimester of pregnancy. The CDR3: CASSQDFGSTDTQYF. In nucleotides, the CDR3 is TGTGCCAGCAGCCAAGATTTTGGCTCCACAGATACGCAGTATTTT.